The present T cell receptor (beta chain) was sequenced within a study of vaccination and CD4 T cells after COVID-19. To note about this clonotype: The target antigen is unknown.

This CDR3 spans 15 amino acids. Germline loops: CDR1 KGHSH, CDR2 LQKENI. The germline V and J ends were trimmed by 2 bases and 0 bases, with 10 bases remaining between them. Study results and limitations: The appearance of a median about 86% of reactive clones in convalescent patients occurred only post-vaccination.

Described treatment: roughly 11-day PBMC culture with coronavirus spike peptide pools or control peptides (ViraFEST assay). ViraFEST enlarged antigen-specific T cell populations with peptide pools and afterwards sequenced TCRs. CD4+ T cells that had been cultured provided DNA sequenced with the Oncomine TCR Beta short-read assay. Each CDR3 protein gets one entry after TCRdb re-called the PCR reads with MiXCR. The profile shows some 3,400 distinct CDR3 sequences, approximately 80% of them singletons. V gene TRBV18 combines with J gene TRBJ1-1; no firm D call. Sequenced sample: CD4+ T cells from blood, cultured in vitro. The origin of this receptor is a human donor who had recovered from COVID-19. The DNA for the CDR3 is TGTGCCAGCTCACCATTTAAGGGCCTGAACACTGAAGCTTTCTTT. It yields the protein CASSPFKGLNTEAFF. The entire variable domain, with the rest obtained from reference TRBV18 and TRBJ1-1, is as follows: NAGVMQNPRHLVRRRGQEARLRCSPMKGHSHVYWYRQLPEEGLKFMVYLQKENIIDESGMPKERFSAEFPKEGPSILRIQQVVRGDSAAYFCASSPFKGLNTEAFFGQGTRLTVV.